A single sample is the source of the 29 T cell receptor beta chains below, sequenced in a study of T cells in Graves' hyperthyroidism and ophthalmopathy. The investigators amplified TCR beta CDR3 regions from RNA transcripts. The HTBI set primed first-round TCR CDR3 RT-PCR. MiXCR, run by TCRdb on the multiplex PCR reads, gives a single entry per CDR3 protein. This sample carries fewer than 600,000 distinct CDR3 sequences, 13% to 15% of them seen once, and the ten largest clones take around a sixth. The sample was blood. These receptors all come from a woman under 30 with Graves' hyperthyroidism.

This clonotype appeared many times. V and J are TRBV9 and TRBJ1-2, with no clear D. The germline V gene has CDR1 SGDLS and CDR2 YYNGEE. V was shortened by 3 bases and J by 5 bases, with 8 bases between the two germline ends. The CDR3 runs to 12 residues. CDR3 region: CASSADNYGYTF. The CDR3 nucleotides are TGTGCCAGCAGCGCAGATAATTATGGCTACACCTTC.

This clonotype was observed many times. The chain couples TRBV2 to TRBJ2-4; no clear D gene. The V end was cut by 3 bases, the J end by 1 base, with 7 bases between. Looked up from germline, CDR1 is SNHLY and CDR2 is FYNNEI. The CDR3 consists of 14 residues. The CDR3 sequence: CASSESRAKNIQYF. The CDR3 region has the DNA TGTGCCAGCAGTGAGTCACGGGCCAAAAACATTCAGTACTTC.

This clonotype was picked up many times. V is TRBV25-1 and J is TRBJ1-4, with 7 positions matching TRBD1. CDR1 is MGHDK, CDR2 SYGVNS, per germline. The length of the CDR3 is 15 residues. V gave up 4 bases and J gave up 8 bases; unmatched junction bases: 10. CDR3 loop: CASSGFAGQSEKLFF. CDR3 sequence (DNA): TGTGCCAGCAGTGGTTTTGCGGGACAGAGCGAAAAACTGTTTTTT.

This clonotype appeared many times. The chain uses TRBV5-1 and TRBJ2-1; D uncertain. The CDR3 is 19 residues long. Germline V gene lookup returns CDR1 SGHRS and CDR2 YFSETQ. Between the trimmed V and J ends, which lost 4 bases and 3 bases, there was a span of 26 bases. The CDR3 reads CASSLRLGLSSLIYNEQFF. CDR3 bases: TGCGCCAGCAGCCTCCGCCTAGGTCTTAGTTCATTAATCTACAATGAGCAGTTCTTC.

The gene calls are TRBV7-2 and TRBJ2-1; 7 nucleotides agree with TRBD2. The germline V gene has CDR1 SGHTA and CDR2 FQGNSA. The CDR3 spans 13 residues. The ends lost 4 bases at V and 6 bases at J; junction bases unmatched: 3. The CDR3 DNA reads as TGTGCCAGCAGCTCCAGCGGGGCCAATGAGCAGTTCTTC. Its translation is CASSSSGANEQFF.

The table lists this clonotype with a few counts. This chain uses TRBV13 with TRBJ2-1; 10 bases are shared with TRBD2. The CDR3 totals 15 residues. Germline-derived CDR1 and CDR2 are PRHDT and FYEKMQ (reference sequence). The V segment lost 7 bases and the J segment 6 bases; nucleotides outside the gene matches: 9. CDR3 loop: CASNPGLAGANEQFF. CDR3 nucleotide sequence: TGTGCCAGCAACCCAGGGCTAGCGGGAGCCAATGAGCAGTTCTTC.

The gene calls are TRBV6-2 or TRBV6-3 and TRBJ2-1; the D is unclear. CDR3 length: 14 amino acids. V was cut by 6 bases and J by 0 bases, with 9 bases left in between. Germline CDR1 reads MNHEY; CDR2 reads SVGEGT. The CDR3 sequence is CASSSDTSYNEQFF. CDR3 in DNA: TGTGCCAGCAGCTCAGACACCTCCTACAATGAGCAGTTCTTC.

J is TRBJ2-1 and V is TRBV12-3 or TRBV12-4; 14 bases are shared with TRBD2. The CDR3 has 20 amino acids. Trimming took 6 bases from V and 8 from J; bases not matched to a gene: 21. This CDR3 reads CASSRGGRLAGGLLGDEQFF. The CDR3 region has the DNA TGTGCCAGCAGCCGCGGGGGGAGACTAGCGGGAGGGCTCCTGGGCGATGAGCAGTTCTTC.

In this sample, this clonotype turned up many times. The CDR3 nucleotides read TGTGCCTGGACCGGGGGCGAGGAAAAACTGTTTTTT. It translates to CAWTGGEEKLFF. The rearrangement links TRBV30 to TRBJ1-4; weak D call: TRBD1 (6 bases). The CDR3 loop spans 12 amino acids. V lost 4 bases and J lost 8, with 11 bases in between. Germline CDR1 reads GTSNPN; CDR2 reads SVGIG (reference sequence).

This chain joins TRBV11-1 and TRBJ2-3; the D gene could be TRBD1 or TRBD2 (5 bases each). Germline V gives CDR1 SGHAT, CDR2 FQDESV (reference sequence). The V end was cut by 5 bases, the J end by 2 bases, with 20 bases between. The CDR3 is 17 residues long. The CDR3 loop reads CASSPQGVTENTDTQYF. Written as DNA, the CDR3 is TGTGCCAGCAGCCCTCAGGGAGTTACCGAAAACACAGATACGCAGTATTTT.

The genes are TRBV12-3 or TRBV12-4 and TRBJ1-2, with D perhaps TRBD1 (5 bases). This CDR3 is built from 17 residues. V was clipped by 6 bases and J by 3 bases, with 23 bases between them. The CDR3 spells CASSSGTGDQIYYGYTF. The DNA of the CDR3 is TGTGCCAGCAGCTCAGGGACGGGGGATCAGATATACTATGGCTACACCTTC.

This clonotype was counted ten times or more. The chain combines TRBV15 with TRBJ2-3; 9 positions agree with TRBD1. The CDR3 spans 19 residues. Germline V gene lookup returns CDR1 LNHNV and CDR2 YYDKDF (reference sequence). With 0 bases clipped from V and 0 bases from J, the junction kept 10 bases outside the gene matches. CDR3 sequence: CATSRDRRGGQGSTDTQYF. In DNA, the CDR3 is TGTGCCACCAGCAGAGATCGGCGAGGCGGACAGGGGAGCACAGATACGCAGTATTTT.

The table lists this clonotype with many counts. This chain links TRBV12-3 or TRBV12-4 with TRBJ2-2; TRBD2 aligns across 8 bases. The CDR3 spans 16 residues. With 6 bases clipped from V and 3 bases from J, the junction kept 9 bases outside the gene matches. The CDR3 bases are TGTGCCAGCAGCCCGACTAGCGCACCCTACACCGGGGAGCTGTTTTTT. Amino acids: CASSPTSAPYTGELFF.

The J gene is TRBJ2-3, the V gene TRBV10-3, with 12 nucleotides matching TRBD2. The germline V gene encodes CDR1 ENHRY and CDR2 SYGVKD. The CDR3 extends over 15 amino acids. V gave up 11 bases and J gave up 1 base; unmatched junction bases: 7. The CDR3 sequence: CAGGLAGSRTDTQYF. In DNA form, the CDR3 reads TGTGCCGGTGGACTAGCGGGGAGTCGCACAGATACGCAGTATTTT.

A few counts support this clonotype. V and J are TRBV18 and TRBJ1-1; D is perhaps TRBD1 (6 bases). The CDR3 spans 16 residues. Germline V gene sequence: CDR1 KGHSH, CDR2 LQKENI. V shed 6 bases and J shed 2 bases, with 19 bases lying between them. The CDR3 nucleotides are TGTGCCAGCTCCCAGGGGATGGGGGGCGTTAACACTGAAGCTTTCTTT. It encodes CASSQGMGGVNTEAFF.

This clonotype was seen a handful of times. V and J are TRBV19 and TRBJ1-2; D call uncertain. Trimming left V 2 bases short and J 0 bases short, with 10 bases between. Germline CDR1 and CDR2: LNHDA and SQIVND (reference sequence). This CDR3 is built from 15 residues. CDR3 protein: CASSIRGRTNYGYTF. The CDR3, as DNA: TGTGCCAGTAGTATAAGAGGCAGGACTAACTATGGCTACACCTTC. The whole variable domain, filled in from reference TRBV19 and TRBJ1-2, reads DGGITQSPKYLFRKEGQNVTLSCEQNLNHDAMYWYRQDPGQGLRLIYYSQIVNDFQKGDIAEGYSVSREKKESFPLTVTSAQKNPTAFYLCASSIRGRTNYGYTFGSGTRLTVV.

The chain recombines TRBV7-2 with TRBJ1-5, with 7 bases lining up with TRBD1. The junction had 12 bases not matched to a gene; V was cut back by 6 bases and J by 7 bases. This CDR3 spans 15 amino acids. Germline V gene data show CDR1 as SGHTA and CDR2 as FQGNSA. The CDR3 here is CASRPTTGSGQPQHF. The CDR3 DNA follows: TGTGCCAGCAGACCTACGACAGGGAGCGGGCAGCCCCAGCATTTT.

In nucleotides, the CDR3 is TGTGCCAGCAGTCATAACAAACGACAGGGGGCGAATCAGCCCCAGCATTTT. As protein: CASSHNKRQGANQPQHF. This rearrangement joins TRBV6-1 to TRBJ1-5; 10 bases are shared with TRBD1. The junction had 11 bases not matched to a gene; V was cut back by 5 bases and J by 4 bases. The germline V gene has CDR1 MNHNS and CDR2 SASEGT. This CDR3 is 17 amino acids long.

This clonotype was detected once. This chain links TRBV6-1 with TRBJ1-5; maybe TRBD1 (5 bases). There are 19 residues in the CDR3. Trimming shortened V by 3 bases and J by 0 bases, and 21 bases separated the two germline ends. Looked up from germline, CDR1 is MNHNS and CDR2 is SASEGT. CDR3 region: CASSDLPGGRDFSNQPQHF. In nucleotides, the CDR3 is TGTGCCAGCAGTGATTTACCGGGGGGAAGGGACTTTAGCAATCAGCCCCAGCATTTT.

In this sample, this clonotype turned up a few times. CDR3 in DNA: TGTGCCAGCAGCCAAGATCAGTTAGGGACAGGGGAACGTTATAGCAATCAGCCCCAGCATTTT. Translation: CASSQDQLGTGERYSNQPQHF. The chain combines TRBV4-2 with TRBJ1-5; 10 bases match TRBD1. The germline gives CDR1 LGHNA, CDR2 YNFKEQ. Germline trimming cut 0 bases from V and 0 bases from J; bases unmatched to any gene: 14. The CDR3 totals 21 residues.

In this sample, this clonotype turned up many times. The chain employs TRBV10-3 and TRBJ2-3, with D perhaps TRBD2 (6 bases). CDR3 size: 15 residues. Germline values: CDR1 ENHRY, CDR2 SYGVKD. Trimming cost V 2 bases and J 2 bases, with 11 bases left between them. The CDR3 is CAISERAGPTDTQYF. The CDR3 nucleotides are TGTGCCATCAGTGAGCGTGCGGGGCCCACAGATACGCAGTATTTT.

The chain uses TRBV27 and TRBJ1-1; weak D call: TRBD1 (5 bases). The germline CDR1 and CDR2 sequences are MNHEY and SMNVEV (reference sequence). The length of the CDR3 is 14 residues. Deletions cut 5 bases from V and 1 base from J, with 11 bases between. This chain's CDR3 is CASSKGHRNTEAFF. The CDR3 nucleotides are TGTGCCAGCAGTAAAGGACACCGGAACACTGAAGCTTTCTTT.

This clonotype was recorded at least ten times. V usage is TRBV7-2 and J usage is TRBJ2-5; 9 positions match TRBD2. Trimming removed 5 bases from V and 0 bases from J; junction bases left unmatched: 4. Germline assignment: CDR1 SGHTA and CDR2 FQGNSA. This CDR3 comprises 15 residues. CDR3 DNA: TGTGCCAGCAGCCTGGTAGCGGGAGACCAAGAGACCCAGTACTTC. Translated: CASSLVAGDQETQYF.

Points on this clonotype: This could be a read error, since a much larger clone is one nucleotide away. The CDR3 nucleotides are TGTGCCAGCAGTTTAGGGGTCGGCGGGAGGGGAGGCAGGGAGACCCAGTACTTC. Translated: CASSLGVGGRGGRETQYF. The chain links TRBV27 to TRBJ2-5; 9 bases map to TRBD2. The V gene end was trimmed by 2 bases and the J gene end by 5 bases; junction bases not matched to a gene: 15. Germline V gene data show CDR1 as MNHEY and CDR2 as SMNVEV (reference sequence). This CDR3 has 18 amino acids.

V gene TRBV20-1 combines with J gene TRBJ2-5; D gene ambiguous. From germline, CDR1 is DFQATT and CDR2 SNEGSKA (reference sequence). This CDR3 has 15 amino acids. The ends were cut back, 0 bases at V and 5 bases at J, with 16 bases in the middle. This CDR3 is CSARDPPPGLETQYF. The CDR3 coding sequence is TGCAGTGCTAGAGATCCACCGCCAGGATTGGAGACCCAGTACTTC.

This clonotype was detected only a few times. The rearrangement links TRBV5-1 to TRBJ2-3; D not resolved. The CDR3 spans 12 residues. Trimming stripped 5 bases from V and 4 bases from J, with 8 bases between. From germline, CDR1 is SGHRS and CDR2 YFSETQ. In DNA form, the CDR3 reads TGCGCCAGCAGGCCGGCCGCAGATACGCAGTATTTT. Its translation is CASRPAADTQYF.

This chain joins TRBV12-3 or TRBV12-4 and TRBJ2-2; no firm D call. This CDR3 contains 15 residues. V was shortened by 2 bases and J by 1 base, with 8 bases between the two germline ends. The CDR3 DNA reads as TGTGCCAGCAGTTTAAATAAGGGGAACACCGGGGAGCTGTTTTTT. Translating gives CASSLNKGNTGELFF.

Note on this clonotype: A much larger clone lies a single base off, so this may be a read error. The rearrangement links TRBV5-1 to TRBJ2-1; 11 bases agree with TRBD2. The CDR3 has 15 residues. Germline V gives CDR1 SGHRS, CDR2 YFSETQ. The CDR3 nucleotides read TGCGCCAGCAGCATACTAGCGGGAGCCGTCAATGAGCACTTCTTC. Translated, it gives CASSILAGAVNEHFF.

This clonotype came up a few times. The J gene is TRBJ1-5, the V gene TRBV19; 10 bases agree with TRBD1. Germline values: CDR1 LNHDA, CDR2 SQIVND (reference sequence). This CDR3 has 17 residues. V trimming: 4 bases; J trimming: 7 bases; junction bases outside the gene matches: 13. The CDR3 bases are TGTGCCAGTAGTACGATCCGGGACAGGGGTACTTCACAGCCCCAGCATTTT. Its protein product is CASSTIRDRGTSQPQHF.